This is a list of T cell receptor beta chains from one sample in a study of CD8 T cells in ankylosing spondylitis. MiXCR, applied by TCRdb to the 5' RACE reads, yields one record per CDR3 protein. Seen here are approximately 350,000 distinct CDR3 sequences, about 15% observed once, and the top ten hold about 1%. Sequencing used blood, either unsorted or a sorted T cell fraction (not recorded which). The source of these receptors is a male donor with ankylosing spondylitis or in good health (not recorded which). Both conserved end residues are part of each CDR3. Each record gives: CDR3 protein, CDR3 DNA, clone size, J gene, D gene, V gene. D genes are given only for firm matches. Only part of the rows carry a size: once, few, many, or a class if the clone is expanded.

CDR3aa: CASSQEASNTEAFF
CDR3nt: TGTGCCAGCAGCCAGGAGGCTTCGAACACTGAAGCTTTCTTT
abundance: few
j_gene: TRBJ1-1
d_gene: -
v_gene: TRBV3-1

CDR3aa: CASSGAGVLISYNEQFF
CDR3nt: TGCGCCAGCAGCGGGGCGGGGGTTCTGATTTCCTACAATGAGCAGTTCTTC
abundance: few
j_gene: TRBJ2-1
d_gene: TRBD2
v_gene: TRBV4-1

CDR3aa: CASSGHGTVYGYTF
CDR3nt: TGTGCCAGCAGTGGACACGGGACCGTTTATGGCTACACCTTC
abundance: many
j_gene: TRBJ1-2
d_gene: -
v_gene: TRBV12-3/TRBV12-4

CDR3aa: CASSQPVREGQPQHF
CDR3nt: TGCGCCAGCAGTCAACCTGTGCGGGAGGGTCAGCCCCAGCATTTT
abundance: -
j_gene: TRBJ1-5
d_gene: -
v_gene: TRBV23-1

CDR3aa: CASSQDIVTGGTGELFF
CDR3nt: TGCGCCAGCAGCCAAGATATAGTCACAGGAGGCACCGGGGAGCTGTTTTTT
abundance: -
j_gene: TRBJ2-2
d_gene: -
v_gene: TRBV4-1

CDR3aa: CASSSKARGSEQYF
CDR3nt: TGTGCCAGCAGCTCTAAAGCGAGGGGGAGCGAGCAGTACTTC
abundance: many
j_gene: TRBJ2-7
d_gene: -
v_gene: TRBV7-7

CDR3aa: CAISEPLAANTGELFF
CDR3nt: TGTGCCATCAGTGAGCCTCTAGCGGCAAACACCGGGGAGCTGTTTTTT
abundance: many
j_gene: TRBJ2-2
d_gene: TRBD2
v_gene: TRBV10-3

CDR3aa: CASSQLRQEGETQYF
CDR3nt: TGTGCCAGCAGCCAACTTAGACAGGAAGGGGAGACCCAGTACTTC
abundance: -
j_gene: TRBJ2-5
d_gene: -
v_gene: TRBV14

CDR3aa: CASSSRWEQYF
CDR3nt: TGTGCCAGCAGCTCTCGGTGGGAGCAGTACTTC
abundance: -
j_gene: TRBJ2-7
d_gene: -
v_gene: TRBV5-6

CDR3aa: CASSVSGRLGYTF
CDR3nt: TGTGCCAGCAGCGTTTCGGGGAGACTTGGCTACACCTTC
abundance: -
j_gene: TRBJ1-2
d_gene: -
v_gene: TRBV9

CDR3aa: CASSVGIIANTGELFF
CDR3nt: TGTGCCAGCAGCGTAGGGATAATCGCGAACACCGGGGAGCTGTTTTTT
abundance: -
j_gene: TRBJ2-2
d_gene: -
v_gene: TRBV7-2

CDR3aa: CATGMGFAGNTIYF
CDR3nt: TGTGCCACCGGGATGGGGTTTGCTGGAAACACCATATATTTT
abundance: many
j_gene: TRBJ1-3
d_gene: -
v_gene: TRBV15

CDR3aa: CASIPRMETEAFF
CDR3nt: TGCGCCAGCATTCCGAGGATGGAAACTGAAGCTTTCTTT
abundance: -
j_gene: TRBJ1-1
d_gene: -
v_gene: TRBV23-1

CDR3aa: CASRQQASYEQYF
CDR3nt: TGTGCCAGTAGACAGCAGGCATCCTACGAGCAGTACTTC
abundance: -
j_gene: TRBJ2-7
d_gene: -
v_gene: TRBV19

CDR3aa: CASHGGDRGPAFF
CDR3nt: TGCGCCAGCCATGGGGGTGACAGGGGTCCGGCTTTCTTT
abundance: few
j_gene: TRBJ1-1
d_gene: TRBD1
v_gene: TRBV5-1

CDR3aa: CASSVLLAGEGNEQFF
CDR3nt: TGCGCCAGCAGTGTTCTACTAGCGGGGGAAGGCAATGAGCAGTTCTTC
abundance: -
j_gene: TRBJ2-1
d_gene: TRBD2
v_gene: TRBV10-2

CDR3aa: CASSQESPGYGYTF
CDR3nt: TGTGCCAGCAGCCAAGAAAGCCCCGGATATGGCTACACCTTC
abundance: -
j_gene: TRBJ1-2
d_gene: -
v_gene: TRBV3-1

CDR3aa: CASSLGRDSSTDTQYF
CDR3nt: TGCGCCAGCAGCTTGGGCAGAGATTCTAGCACAGATACGCAGTATTTT
abundance: -
j_gene: TRBJ2-3
d_gene: -
v_gene: TRBV5-1

CDR3aa: CSVIAPGRGYEQYF
CDR3nt: TGCAGCGTGATCGCCCCGGGGCGGGGCTACGAGCAGTACTTC
abundance: -
j_gene: TRBJ2-7
d_gene: -
v_gene: TRBV29-1

CDR3aa: CSVLQGFTDTQYF
CDR3nt: TGCAGCGTTTTACAGGGATTCACAGATACGCAGTATTTT
abundance: few
j_gene: TRBJ2-3
d_gene: -
v_gene: TRBV29-1

CDR3aa: CSVGLGGTQNTDTQYF
CDR3nt: TGCAGCGTTGGACTTGGGGGGACACAGAACACAGATACGCAGTATTTT
abundance: many
j_gene: TRBJ2-3
d_gene: -
v_gene: TRBV29-1

CDR3aa: CASKSGLPGVAQYF
CDR3nt: TGTGCCAGCAAGTCAGGACTACCCGGGGTGGCGCAGTATTTT
abundance: few
j_gene: TRBJ2-3
d_gene: -
v_gene: TRBV6-1

CDR3aa: CSAQRPDTQYF
CDR3nt: TGCAGTGCCCAGCGCCCAGATACGCAGTATTTT
abundance: few
j_gene: TRBJ2-3
d_gene: -
v_gene: TRBV20-1

CDR3aa: CASSPTTSTDTQYF
CDR3nt: TGTGCCAGCTCACCCACAACTAGCACAGATACGCAGTATTTT
abundance: few
j_gene: TRBJ2-3
d_gene: -
v_gene: TRBV18

CDR3aa: CASRREYEQYF
CDR3nt: TGTGCCAGCAGGAGGGAATACGAGCAGTACTTC
abundance: many
j_gene: TRBJ2-7
d_gene: -
v_gene: TRBV6-5

CDR3aa: CASGDRKISKNTGELFF
CDR3nt: TGTGCCAGTGGGGACCGAAAAATAAGCAAAAACACCGGGGAGCTGTTTTTT
abundance: few
j_gene: TRBJ2-2
d_gene: -
v_gene: TRBV4-2

CDR3aa: CASERPGGQGRLTQYF
CDR3nt: TGTGCCAGCGAGAGACCGGGGGGGCAGGGTCGTTTGACCCAGTACTTC
abundance: few
j_gene: TRBJ2-5
d_gene: TRBD2
v_gene: TRBV6-1

CDR3aa: CASSLGEQGPPSEQYF
CDR3nt: TGCGCCAGCAGCTTGGGCGAACAGGGCCCCCCCAGTGAGCAGTACTTC
abundance: few
j_gene: TRBJ2-7
d_gene: -
v_gene: TRBV5-1

CDR3aa: CASSSQGGRETQYF
CDR3nt: TGTGCCAGCAGCAGCCAGGGGGGAAGAGAGACCCAGTACTTC
abundance: -
j_gene: TRBJ2-5
d_gene: -
v_gene: TRBV5-8

CDR3aa: CASSPLGGAAGDTQYF
CDR3nt: TGTGCCAGCTCACCACTTGGCGGGGCGGCTGGAGATACGCAGTATTTT
abundance: few
j_gene: TRBJ2-3
d_gene: -
v_gene: TRBV18

CDR3aa: CSAPRRDTEAFF
CDR3nt: TGCAGTGCACCGCGAAGGGACACTGAAGCTTTCTTT
abundance: few
j_gene: TRBJ1-1
d_gene: -
v_gene: TRBV20-1

CDR3aa: CASSFRGGWIEQYF
CDR3nt: TGCGCCAGCAGCTTTAGGGGGGGCTGGATCGAGCAGTACTTC
abundance: -
j_gene: TRBJ2-7
d_gene: -
v_gene: TRBV5-1

CDR3aa: CSGRGRATDTQYF
CDR3nt: TGCAGTGGGAGGGGCAGGGCAACAGATACGCAGTATTTT
abundance: -
j_gene: TRBJ2-3
d_gene: -
v_gene: TRBV20-1

CDR3aa: CASSYLVDRDTGELFF
CDR3nt: TGTGCCAGCAGTTACCTGGTAGACAGGGACACCGGGGAGCTGTTTTTT
abundance: -
j_gene: TRBJ2-2
d_gene: TRBD1
v_gene: TRBV6-5

CDR3aa: CASSFSPTKHNEQFF
CDR3nt: TGTGCCAGCAGCTTCAGCCCCACCAAGCACAATGAGCAGTTCTTC
abundance: -
j_gene: TRBJ2-1
d_gene: -
v_gene: TRBV7-2

CDR3aa: CASSQGGRIDLGNIQYF
CDR3nt: TGTGCCAGCAGCCAAGGAGGGAGGATCGACCTAGGGAACATTCAGTACTTC
abundance: few
j_gene: TRBJ2-4
d_gene: -
v_gene: TRBV3-1

CDR3aa: CASSLDGDTGYTF
CDR3nt: TGTGCCAGCAGCTTAGATGGGGATACTGGCTACACCTTC
abundance: -
j_gene: TRBJ1-2
d_gene: -
v_gene: TRBV7-9

CDR3aa: CASSVTADPYEQYF
CDR3nt: TGTGCCAGCAGTGTAACTGCAGACCCCTACGAGCAGTACTTC
abundance: few
j_gene: TRBJ2-7
d_gene: -
v_gene: TRBV2

CDR3aa: CASSLALLEQFF
CDR3nt: TGTGCCAGCAGCTTAGCGCTTCTCGAGCAGTTCTTC
abundance: -
j_gene: TRBJ2-1
d_gene: -
v_gene: TRBV7-2

CDR3aa: CASSDGRFQAFF
CDR3nt: TGTGCCAGCAGTGACGGAAGGTTTCAGGCTTTCTTT
abundance: few
j_gene: TRBJ1-1
d_gene: -
v_gene: TRBV6-1

CDR3aa: CASSLDRVGDTQYF
CDR3nt: TGTGCCAGCAGCTTGGACAGGGTTGGAGATACGCAGTATTTT
abundance: -
j_gene: TRBJ2-3
d_gene: TRBD1
v_gene: TRBV7-8

CDR3aa: CASRDGQALSFEQYF
CDR3nt: TGTGCCAGCAGAGACGGACAGGCGCTCTCCTTCGAGCAGTACTTC
abundance: few
j_gene: TRBJ2-7
d_gene: TRBD1
v_gene: TRBV5-5

CDR3aa: CASSEEIQPQHF
CDR3nt: TGTGCCAGCAGTGAAGAGATTCAGCCCCAGCATTTT
abundance: many
j_gene: TRBJ1-5
d_gene: -
v_gene: TRBV2

CDR3aa: CASSTGGDYETQYF
CDR3nt: TGTGCCAGCAGCACGGGGGGGGACTATGAGACCCAGTACTTC
abundance: -
j_gene: TRBJ2-5
d_gene: TRBD2
v_gene: TRBV12-3/TRBV12-4